A single sample is the source of the 3 T cell receptor beta chains below, sequenced in a study of T cell responses to AZD1222 COVID-19 vaccine (dated by TCRdb to the early 2020s). The sample's time point label is to be understood as: about 28 days (+/-7) after the second vaccine dose. Libraries were constructed by the immunoSEQ multiplex PCR assay. TCRdb retrieved this table from immuneACCESS and kept in-frame rearrangements only. Not all clones are present; in checked studies, unresolved V genes account for under half, and no reason is known for the remainder. In this sample the table shows 140,000 to 150,000 clones, roughly nine tenths of which occur a single time. Jointly, the top ten make up roughly 1.5% of the sample. Material: peripheral blood, obtained 28 days after the second AZD1222 dose. These receptors all come from an adult who received the AZD1222 COVID-19 vaccine.

This clone came up a few times. The chain uses TRBV10-3 and TRBJ1-1; 10 bases fit TRBD1. The CDR3 contains 17 residues. Germline trimming cut 3 bases from V and 6 bases from J; bases unmatched to any gene: 13. The V gene's germline CDR1 is ENHRY and CDR2 SYGVKD. The CDR3 is CAISDYSKGQGGSEAFF. CDR3 DNA: TGTGCCATCAGTGATTACTCGAAAGGACAGGGGGGCTCTGAAGCTTTCTTT.

The V call is TRBV30, the J call TRBJ1-4; D is undetermined. CDR1 is GTSNPN, CDR2 SVGIG, per germline (reference sequence). This CDR3 region has 14 residues. The V gene lost 5 bases and the J gene lost 7 bases, with 17 bases spanning the gap. CDR3 loop: CAWARTIFGEKLFF. The CDR3, as DNA: TGTGCCTGGGCCCGGACTATATTTGGTGAAAAACTGTTTTTT.

The CDR3 DNA reads as TGCGCCAGCAGCGGTACAGGGAAGAACACTGAAGCTTTCTTT. As protein: CASSGTGKNTEAFF. This chain uses TRBV10-1 with TRBJ1-1; a weak D match, TRBD1 (6 bases). Germline V CDR1 and CDR2: WNHNN, SYGVQD (reference sequence). The V end lost 6 bases, the J end lost 1 base, and 12 bases lay between the germline ends. The CDR3 extends over 14 amino acids.